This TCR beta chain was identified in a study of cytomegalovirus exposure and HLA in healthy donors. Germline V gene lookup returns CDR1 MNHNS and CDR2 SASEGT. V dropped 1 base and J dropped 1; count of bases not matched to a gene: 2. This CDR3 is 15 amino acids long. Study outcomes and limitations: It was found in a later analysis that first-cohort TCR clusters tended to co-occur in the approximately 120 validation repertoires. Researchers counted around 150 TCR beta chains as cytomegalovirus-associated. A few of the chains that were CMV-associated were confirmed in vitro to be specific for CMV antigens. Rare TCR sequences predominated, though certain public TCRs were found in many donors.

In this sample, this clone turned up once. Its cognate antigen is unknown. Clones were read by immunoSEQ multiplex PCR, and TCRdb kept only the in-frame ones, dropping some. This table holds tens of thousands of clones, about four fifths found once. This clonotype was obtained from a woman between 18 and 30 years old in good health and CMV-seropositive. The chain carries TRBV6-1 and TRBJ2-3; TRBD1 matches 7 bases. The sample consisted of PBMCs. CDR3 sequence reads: CASSEGQGGTDTQYF. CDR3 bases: TGTGCCAGCAGTGAAGGTCAGGGGGGCACAGATACGCAGTATTTT.